This T cell receptor beta chain was profiled in a study of yellow fever vaccine responses in identical twins. Study-level results: After vaccination, twins' T cell response reportedly seemed partly convergent, partly personalized.

Germline CDR1 WNHNN, CDR2 SYGVQD (reference sequence). Losses at the gene ends were 1 base for V and 7 bases for J; bases not matched to a gene: 6. This CDR3 region has 16 residues. Concerning this clonotype: Its antigen remains unidentified.

One entry per CDR3 protein results from TCRdb running MiXCR on the RT-PCR reads. Of 1,000 to 1,500 distinct CDR3 sequences listed, 80% to 90% are singletons. Sample: T cells from blood (PBMCs), unsorted or a sorted subset (not recorded which), taken before or after yellow fever vaccination (not recorded which). This sequence was found in a female donor who received the yellow fever vaccine. The rearrangement joins TRBV10-1 to TRBJ2-1; 11 bases are a match to TRBD2. The CDR3 sequence: CASSELAGGPGNEQFF. The CDR3 DNA is TGCGCCAGCAGTGAGTTAGCGGGGGGGCCGGGTAATGAGCAGTTCTTC.